This entry describes one T cell receptor beta chain. The antigen remains unidentified. Other nucleotide sequences in the sample specify the same CDR3. The sample originates from a study of radiotherapy plus CTLA-4 blockade in lung cancer. Broader study findings: Blood-borne expansion of tumor-derived TCR clones followed radiotherapy plus ipilimumab. How blood T cell clones changed early, along with interferon-beta, reportedly forecast response best.

The CDR3 is made up of 15 amino acids. Germline CDR1 is SNHLY and CDR2 is FYNNEI. The germline V and J ends were trimmed by 1 base and 4 bases, with 12 bases remaining between them. Clones were read by immunoSEQ multiplex PCR, and TCRdb kept only the in-frame ones, dropping some. Of about 110,000 clones in the sample, about 84% are singletons; the top ten hold 2% to 2.5%. This TCR derives from a human donor with non-small cell lung cancer that progressed on radiotherapy plus ipilimumab. Some clones in this sample may be carry-over from other donors' samples. The chain is built from TRBV2 and TRBJ2-3; D possibly uses TRBD1 or TRBD2 (5 bases each). The specimen comprised peripheral blood, sampled from a patient treated with radiotherapy plus ipilimumab. The CDR3 protein is CASSEDPGQADTQYF. For the CDR3, the DNA is TGTGCCAGCAGTGAAGATCCGGGGCAAGCAGATACGCAGTATTTT.